This TCR beta chain was recovered during a study of shared clonotypes between healthy human individuals. Overall study findings and caveats: Generally, naive subsets came out with larger estimated richness than memory subsets.

Only in-frame clones appear in the TCRdb table, and some are missing; sequencing was by immunoSEQ multiplex PCR. The table lists around 600,000 clones, 85% to 95% of them singletons. On this clone itself: Its specificity is unknown. The sample has other DNA sequences that encode this CDR3 too.

Germline V gene data show CDR1 as MNHEY and CDR2 as SMNVEV (reference sequence). This CDR3 is built from 14 residues. V was trimmed by 5 bases and J by 0 bases, leaving 7 bases between them. Naive-designated CD8 cells lacked CD45RO, were positively enriched for CCR7, and omitted terminally differentiated effector memory CD45RA+ cells. The rearrangement links TRBV27 to TRBJ2-2; D is ambiguous. Material: naive CD8+ T cells sorted from blood. This TCR was sampled from a woman aged 30 to 39 in good health. The CDR3, as DNA: TGTGCCAGCAGTCCGGGCGCGAACACCGGGGAGCTGTTTTTT. Translated: CASSPGANTGELFF.